What follows is one T cell receptor beta chain and its context. This CDR3 contains 18 residues. Germline CDR1 reads MDHEN; CDR2 reads SYDVKM. V shed 4 bases and J 1 base; nucleotides not matched to a gene: 8. These data come from a study of blood T cell repertoires in COVID-19. The wider study: T cells, B-cell-depleted T cells, or PBMCs provided the cDNA or gDNA that served as material.

Recovery meant two consecutive negative NP/OP PCR tests, professional clearance, or resolved symptoms. In the study's own analysis: Amplification from reference gene primers served as the basis for estimated nucleated cell counts. Assay: immunoSEQ multiplex PCR; the TCRdb copy retains only in-frame clones and omits some. The V and J calls and the clone size are those of that table, but D and trimming were determined from the DNA. The sample comprises roughly 200,000 clones, approximately 85% of which are singletons, and roughly 9.1% rests with the top ten. Material: PBMCs or T cells enriched from blood (not recorded which). The clonotype comes from a woman under 40 who had recovered from COVID-19. J is TRBJ2-1 and V is TRBV28; TRBD1 agrees at 12 bases. CDR3 nucleotides: TGTGCCAGCAGTTCCGGGACAGGGGGCGGAAAGTCCTACAATGAGCAGTTCTTC. This translates into CASSSGTGGGKSYNEQFF.